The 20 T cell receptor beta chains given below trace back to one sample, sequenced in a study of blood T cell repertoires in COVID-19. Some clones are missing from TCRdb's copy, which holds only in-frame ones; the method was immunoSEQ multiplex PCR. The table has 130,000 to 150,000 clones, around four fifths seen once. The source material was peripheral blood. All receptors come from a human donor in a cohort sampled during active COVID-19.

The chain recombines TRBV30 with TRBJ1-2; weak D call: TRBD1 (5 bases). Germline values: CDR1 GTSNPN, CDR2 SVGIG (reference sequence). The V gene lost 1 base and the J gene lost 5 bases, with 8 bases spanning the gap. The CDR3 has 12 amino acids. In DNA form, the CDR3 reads TGTGCCTGGAGTGCCGGACAATATGGCTACACCTTC. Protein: CAWSAGQYGYTF.

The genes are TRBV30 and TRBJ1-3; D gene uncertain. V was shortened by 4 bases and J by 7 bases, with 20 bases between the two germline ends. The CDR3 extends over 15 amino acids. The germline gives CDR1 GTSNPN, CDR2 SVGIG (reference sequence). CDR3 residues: CAWNKPGFEKNTIYF. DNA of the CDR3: TGTGCCTGGAACAAACCGGGGTTCGAGAAGAACACCATATATTTT.

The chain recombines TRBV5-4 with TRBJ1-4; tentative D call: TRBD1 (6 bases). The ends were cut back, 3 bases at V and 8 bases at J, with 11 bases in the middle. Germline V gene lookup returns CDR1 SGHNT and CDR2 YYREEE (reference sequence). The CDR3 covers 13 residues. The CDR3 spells CASSSDQGEKLFF. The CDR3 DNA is TGTGCCAGCAGCTCGGACCAGGGGGAAAAACTGTTTTTT. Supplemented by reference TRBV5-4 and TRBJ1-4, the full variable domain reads ETGVTQSPTHLIKTRGQQVTLRCSSQSGHNTVSWYQQALGQGPQFIFQYYREEENGRGNFPPRFSGLQFPNYSSELNVNALELDDSALYLCASSSDQGEKLFFGSGTQLSVL.

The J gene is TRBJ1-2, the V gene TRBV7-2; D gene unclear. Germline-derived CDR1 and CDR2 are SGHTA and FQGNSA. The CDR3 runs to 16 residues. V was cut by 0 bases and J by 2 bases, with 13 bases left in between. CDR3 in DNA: TGTGCCAGCAGCTTAGCGCCCGGGTTCGGGAACTATGGCTACACCTTC. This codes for CASSLAPGFGNYGYTF. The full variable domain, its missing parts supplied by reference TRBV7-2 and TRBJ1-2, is GAGVSQSPSNKVTEKGKDVELRCDPISGHTALYWYRQSLGQGLEFLIYFQGNSAPDKSGLPSDRFSAERTGGSVSTLTIQRTQQEDSAVYLCASSLAPGFGNYGYTFGSGTRLTVV.

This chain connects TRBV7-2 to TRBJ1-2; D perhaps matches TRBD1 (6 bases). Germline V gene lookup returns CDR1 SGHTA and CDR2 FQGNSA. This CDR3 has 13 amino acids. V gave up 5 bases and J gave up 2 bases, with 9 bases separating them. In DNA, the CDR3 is TGTGCCAGCAGCACCGACAGGAACTATGGCTACACCTTC. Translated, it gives CASSTDRNYGYTF.

The CDR3 sequence is CASSFRVEEKLFF. For the CDR3, the DNA is TGTGCCAGCAGTTTCCGGGTGGAAGAAAAACTGTTTTTT. J is TRBJ1-4 and V is TRBV27; D unresolved. The length of the CDR3 is 13 residues. The V gene lost 3 bases and the J gene lost 8 bases, with 10 bases spanning the gap. Germline lookup yields CDR1 MNHEY and CDR2 SMNVEV (reference sequence).

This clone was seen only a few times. The CDR3 coding sequence is TGTGCCACCAGTGAACTAGGTACAGGGGGCCGCACCGGGGAGCTGTTTTTT. This sequence encodes CATSELGTGGRTGELFF. This rearrangement joins TRBV24-1 to TRBJ2-2; 9 bases agree with TRBD1. Germline loops: CDR1 KGHDR, CDR2 SFDVKD. This CDR3 contains 17 residues. V shed 4 bases and J 4 bases; nucleotides not matched to a gene: 9.

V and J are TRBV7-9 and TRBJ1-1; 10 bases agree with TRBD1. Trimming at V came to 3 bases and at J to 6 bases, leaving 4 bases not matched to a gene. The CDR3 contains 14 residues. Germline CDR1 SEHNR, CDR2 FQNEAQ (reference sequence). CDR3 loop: CASSFRDRGSEAFF. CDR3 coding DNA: TGTGCCAGCAGCTTCCGGGACAGGGGCTCTGAAGCTTTCTTT.

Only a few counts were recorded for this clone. CDR3 amino acids: CASRVPGQATEAFF. The CDR3, as DNA: TGTGCCAGCAGGGTACCGGGACAGGCCACTGAAGCTTTCTTT. This rearrangement joins TRBV2 to TRBJ1-1; 8 bases are a match to TRBD1. CDR1 and CDR2 (germline): SNHLY, FYNNEI. The ends lost 6 bases at V and 4 bases at J; junction bases unmatched: 7. This CDR3 contains 14 residues.

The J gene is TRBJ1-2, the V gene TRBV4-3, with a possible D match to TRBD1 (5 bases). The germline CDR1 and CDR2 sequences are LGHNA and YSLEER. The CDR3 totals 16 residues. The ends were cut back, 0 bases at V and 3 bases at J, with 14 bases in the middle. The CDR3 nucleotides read TGCGCCAGCAGCCAAGATAGGGCAGGGCGAGACTATGGCTACACCTTC. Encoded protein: CASSQDRAGRDYGYTF.

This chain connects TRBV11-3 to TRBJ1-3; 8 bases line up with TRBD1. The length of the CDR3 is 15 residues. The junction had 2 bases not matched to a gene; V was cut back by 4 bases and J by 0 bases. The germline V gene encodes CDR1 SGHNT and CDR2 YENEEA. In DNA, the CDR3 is TGTGCCAGCAGCTCGACAGGGGCCTCTGGAAACACCATATATTTT. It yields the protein CASSSTGASGNTIYF.

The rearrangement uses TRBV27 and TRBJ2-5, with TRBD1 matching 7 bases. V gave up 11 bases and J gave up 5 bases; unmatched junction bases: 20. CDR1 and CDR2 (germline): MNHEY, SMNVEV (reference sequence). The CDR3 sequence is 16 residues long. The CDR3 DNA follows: TGTGCCTACCGTTTAGGGGGCTCCACTCCCCACGAGACCCAGTACTTC. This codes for CAYRLGGSTPHETQYF.

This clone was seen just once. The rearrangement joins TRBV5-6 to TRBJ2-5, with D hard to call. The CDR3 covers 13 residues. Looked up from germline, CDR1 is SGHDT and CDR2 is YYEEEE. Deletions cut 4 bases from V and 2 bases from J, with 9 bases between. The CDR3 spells CASSPYLQETQYF. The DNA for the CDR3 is TGTGCCAGCAGCCCCTACTTACAAGAGACCCAGTACTTC.

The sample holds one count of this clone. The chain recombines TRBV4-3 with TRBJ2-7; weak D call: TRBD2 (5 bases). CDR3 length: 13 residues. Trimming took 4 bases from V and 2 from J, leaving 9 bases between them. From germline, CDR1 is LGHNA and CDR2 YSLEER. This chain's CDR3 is CASSRGLAYEQYF. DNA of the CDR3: TGCGCCAGCAGCCGTGGACTCGCCTACGAGCAGTACTTC.

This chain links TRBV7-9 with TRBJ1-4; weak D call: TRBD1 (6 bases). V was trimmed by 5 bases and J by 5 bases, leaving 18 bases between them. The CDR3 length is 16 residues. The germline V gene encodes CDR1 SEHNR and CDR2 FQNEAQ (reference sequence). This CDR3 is CASSPQTGFRNEKLFF. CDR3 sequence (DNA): TGTGCCAGCAGCCCCCAAACAGGGTTTCGAAATGAAAAACTGTTTTTT.

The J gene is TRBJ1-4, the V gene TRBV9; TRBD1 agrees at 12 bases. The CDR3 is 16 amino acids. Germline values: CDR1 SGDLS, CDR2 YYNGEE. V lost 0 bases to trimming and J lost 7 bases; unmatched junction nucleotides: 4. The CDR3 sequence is CASSVGGQGASEKLFF. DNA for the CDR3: TGTGCCAGCAGCGTAGGGGGACAGGGGGCTAGTGAAAAACTGTTTTTT.

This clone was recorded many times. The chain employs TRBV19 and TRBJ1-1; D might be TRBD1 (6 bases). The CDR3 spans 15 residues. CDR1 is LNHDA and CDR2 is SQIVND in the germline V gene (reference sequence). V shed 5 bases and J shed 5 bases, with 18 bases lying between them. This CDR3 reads CASSYSAGGPTEAFF. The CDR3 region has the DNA TGTGCCAGTAGTTACTCGGCGGGGGGCCCGACTGAAGCTTTCTTT.

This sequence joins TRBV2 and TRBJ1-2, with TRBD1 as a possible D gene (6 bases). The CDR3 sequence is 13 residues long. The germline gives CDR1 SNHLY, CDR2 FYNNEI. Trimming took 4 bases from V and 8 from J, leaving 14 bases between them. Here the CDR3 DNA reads TGTGCCAGCAGTGGTACAGGGTCGCGGGGCTACACCTTC. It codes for CASSGTGSRGYTF.

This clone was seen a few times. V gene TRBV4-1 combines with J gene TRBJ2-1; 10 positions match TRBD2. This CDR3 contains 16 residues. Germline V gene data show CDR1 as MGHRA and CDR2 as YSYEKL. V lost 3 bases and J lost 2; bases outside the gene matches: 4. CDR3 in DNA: TGCGCCAGCAGCCAGGACCTAGCGGGGGCCTACAATGAGCAGTTCTTC. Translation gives CASSQDLAGAYNEQFF.

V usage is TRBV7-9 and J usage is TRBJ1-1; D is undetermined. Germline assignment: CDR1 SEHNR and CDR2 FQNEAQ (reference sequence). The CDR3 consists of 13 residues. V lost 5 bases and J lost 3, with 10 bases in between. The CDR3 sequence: CASSPVGDTEAFF. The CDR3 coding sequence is TGTGCCAGCAGCCCAGTCGGGGACACTGAAGCTTTCTTT.